The present TCR beta chain was sequenced within a study of vaccination and CD4 T cells after COVID-19 (dated by TCRdb to between 2022 and 2023). Looking at the study overall: Every convalescent patient had a positive nasal swab PCR test for SARS-CoV-2, with mild disease in nine patients and severe disease in one. In 10 COVID-19 convalescent patients and a handful of infection-naive healthy vaccine recipients, the spike-specific CD4+ TCR repertoire before mRNA vaccination was compared with the repertoire after mRNA vaccination. Post-COVID blood samples from convalescent patients were collected a median of 101 days after diagnosis, with a range of about 35 to 161 days. The cultures were stimulated with overlapping spike peptide pools from SARS-CoV-2 and from the common cold coronaviruses HCoV-NL63, HCoV-OC43 and HCoV-229E. As controls, cultures received a CEFX viral epitope pool (the positive control), an HIV-1 Nef peptide pool (the negative control), or no peptide at all. The time from the second vaccine dose to post-vaccine blood sampling had a median of 72 days and ranged from roughly 13 to 241 days. Participants received two doses of either the Pfizer-BioNTech BNT162b2 vaccine (n=8) or the Moderna mRNA-1273 vaccine (n=2). The convalescent cohort included six males and four females, with two Hispanic individuals, seven Caucasians, two Asians and one multiracial person. What the study reported, not specific to this receptor: The number of convalescent patients in the study was relatively small, and the study did not examine early timepoints following natural infection. In convalescent patients, a median approximately 83% of post-vaccine SARS-CoV-2-reactive clones were detected only after vaccination, suggesting vaccine-specific priming. An increase in the median number of SARS-CoV-2-reactive clonotypes from approximately 20 after infection to about 39 after vaccination was observed, but the change was not found to be significant. In convalescent patients, nearly all vaccine-specific clones (304 of 307) were found to be mono-reactive for SARS-CoV-2 spike rather than cross-reactive with common cold coronaviruses.

The table lists this clonotype with a few counts. The antigen it binds to is not known. Per-base qualities were not stored, and no clone one base away is much larger. The library was made by PCR. At the Johns Hopkins FTIC core, DNA from the cultured CD4+ T cells underwent TCR sequencing with the Oncomine TCR Beta short-read assay. Genomic DNA was extracted from the cultured CD4+ T cells with the QIAamp micro DNA kit. Oncomine TCR Beta libraries from cultured CD4+ T cells were pooled using unique dual indexes and sequenced on an Illumina iSeq 100. The paper's data handling went like this. Non-productive sequences were filtered out, and CDR3s that did not start with C, did not end with F or W, or were shorter than 7 amino acids were discarded. The MANAFEST web application identified antigen-specific clonotypes by comparing peptide-stimulated wells against reference wells and other culture wells. Positive clones required FDR below 0.05, an odds ratio above 5, and productive frequency above 0.1% in at least two of three replicate wells. A clonotype was classed as cross-reactive if the clonotype showed significant expansion both in SARS-CoV-2 spike wells and in at least one common cold coronavirus spike condition. CDR3 homology was assessed with Levenshtein distances (stringdist) and unrooted phylogenetic trees (ape) in R version 3.6.1. TCRdb reprocessed the public reads (quality trimming at Q25 with fastp, clone calling with MiXCR) and kept in-frame beta chains. Rows with one shared CDR3 protein collapse into an entry with the most common genes and DNA. The V and J calls come from TCRdb's annotation, not from the publication. The sample table contains 14,000 or so distinct CDR3 sequences; only one count was recorded for 51% of them. The top ten hold less than 11% of the sample.

Including the terminal cysteine and phenylalanine, the CDR3 comprises 12 residues. The read is trimmed to its CDR3 DNA, 36 bases read in frame from base 1. The V end gives up 4 bases and the J end 8 bases, leaving 5 bases in the junction not matched to a gene. CDR1 SQVTM and CDR2 ANQGSEA were looked up in the germline V gene. Read against the paper, the sample's treatment or condition label means: roughly 10-day PBMC culture with coronavirus spike peptide pools or control peptides (ViraFEST assay). The ViraFEST assay was used in the study, in which antigen-specific T cells were expanded with peptide pools and expanded clonotypes were subsequently identified by TCR sequencing. The convalescent patients' positive SARS-CoV-2 PCR tests fell between March and December 2020, which was before the Alpha, Beta and Delta variants emerged in the United States. PBMCs were cultured at around 2 million per well in IMDM supplemented with roughly 5% human AB serum and around 9.5 IU/ml IL-2, with about 9 ug/ml peptide pools added. On days 3 and 7, half of the culture medium was replaced with fresh IL-2-containing medium. After roughly 9 days of culture, CD4+ T cells were isolated by negative selection with the EasySep CD4+ T cell isolation kit. Ficoll-Paque Plus gradient centrifugation was used to isolate PBMCs from whole blood, and the isolated PBMCs were then either used fresh or cryopreserved at -140C. In general, triplicate wells were set up for every culture condition.

The rearranged segments are TRBV29-1 and TRBJ1-2, and 9 junctional nucleotides match TRBD1. This material consisted of CD4+ T cells from blood, cultured in vitro, taken before SARS-CoV-2 vaccination. This clonotype was obtained from a human donor who had recovered from COVID-19. The CDR3 region has the sequence CSVGDRGLGYTF. In nucleotide form, the sequence is TGCAGCGTTGGCGACAGGGGGTTAGGCTACACCTTC. When the CDR3 is completed using the reference TRBV29-1 and TRBJ1-2 genes on either side, the full variable domain is SAVISQKPSRDICQRGTSLTIQCQVDSQVTMMFWYRQQPGQSLTLIATANQGSEATYESGFVIDKFPISRPNLTFSTLTVSNMSPEDSSIYLCSVGDRGLGYTFGSGTRLTVV.